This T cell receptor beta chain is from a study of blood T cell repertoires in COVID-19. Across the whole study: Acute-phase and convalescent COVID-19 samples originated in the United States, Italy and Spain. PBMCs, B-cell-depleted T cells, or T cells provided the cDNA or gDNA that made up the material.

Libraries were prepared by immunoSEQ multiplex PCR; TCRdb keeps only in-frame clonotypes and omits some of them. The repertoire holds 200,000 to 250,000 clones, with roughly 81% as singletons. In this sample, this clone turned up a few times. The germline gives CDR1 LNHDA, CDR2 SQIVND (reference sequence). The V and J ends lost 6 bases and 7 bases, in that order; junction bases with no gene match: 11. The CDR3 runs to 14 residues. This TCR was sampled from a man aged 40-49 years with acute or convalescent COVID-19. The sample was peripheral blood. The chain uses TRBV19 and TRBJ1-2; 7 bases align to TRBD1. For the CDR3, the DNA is TGTGCCAGTAGCTTGGAGAGGGGGCGAGGTGGCTACACCTTC. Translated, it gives CASSLERGRGGYTF.